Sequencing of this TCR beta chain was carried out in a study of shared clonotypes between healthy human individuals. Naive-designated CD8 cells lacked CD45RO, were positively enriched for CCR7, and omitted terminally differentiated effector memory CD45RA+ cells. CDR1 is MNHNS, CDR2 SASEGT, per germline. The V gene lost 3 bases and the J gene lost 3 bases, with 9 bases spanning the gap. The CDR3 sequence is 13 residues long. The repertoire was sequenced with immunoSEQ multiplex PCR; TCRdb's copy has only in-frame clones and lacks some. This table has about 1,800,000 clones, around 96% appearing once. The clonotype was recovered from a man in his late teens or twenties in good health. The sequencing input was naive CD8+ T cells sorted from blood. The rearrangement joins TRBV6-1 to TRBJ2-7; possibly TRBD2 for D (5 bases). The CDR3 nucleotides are TGTGCCAGCAGTGAGCGGGTCATCTACGAGCAGTACTTC. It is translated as CASSERVIYEQYF.